This note documents a single T cell receptor beta chain sequence. The TCR beta library used iRepertoire HTBI primers with Arm-PCR amplification of CDR3. TCRdb processed the multiplex PCR reads anew with MiXCR; each CDR3 protein has one entry. The data show more than 450,000 distinct CDR3 sequences, with roughly 17% seen just once and over 9% held by the top ten. This sample is drawn from a study of regulatory T cells in long-lasting Graves disease. CDR3 length: 14 residues. The V gene's germline CDR1 is LGHNT and CDR2 FRNRAP. V lost 5 bases and J lost 7, with 18 bases in between. Time point in this sample: newly diagnosed GD, antithyroid drugs for less than 3 months. PBMC RNA served as the TCR library source. This same sample was also taken into another study, of T cells in Graves' hyperthyroidism and ophthalmopathy.

The sequence came from a man between 35 and 55 years old with Graves disease. This sample comprised peripheral blood mononuclear cells (PBMCs), obtained at new diagnosis, from a patient treated with antithyroid drugs. The chain has TRBV12-5 and TRBJ2-7; D is possibly TRBD1 or TRBD2 (5 bases each). CDR3 loop: CASGPRAAWGEQYF. The CDR3 coding sequence is TGTGCTAGTGGTCCCCGGGCGGCGTGGGGGGAGCAGTACTTC.